This T cell receptor beta chain originates from a study of post-analysis software for immune sequencing data. Turning to the study itself: As for disease course, relapsing-remitting, secondary progressive and progressive-relapsing multiple sclerosis were all included.

To note about this clonotype: The antigen is unknown.

Study findings and constraints: The normalized Chao1 diversity of multiple sclerosis patients was significantly lower than that of controls. Comparison of patients with controls showed about 5 TRBV segments more frequent in patients, TRBV5-6, TRBV5-1 and TRBV20-1 among them. F-measure co-clustering was strong for batch-matched samples.

The CDR3 spans 14 residues. The V gene end was trimmed by 8 bases and the J gene end by 2 bases; junction bases not matched to a gene: 8. Unique molecular identifiers were carried by the TCR beta cDNA libraries. Out of roughly 0.85 to 10 million T cells, about 510,000 cDNA molecules were generated. TCRdb re-called the PCR reads with MiXCR, one entry per CDR3 protein. The sample carries approximately 730,000 distinct CDR3 sequences, less than 35% recorded once. The sample consisted of blood. This receptor was taken from a girl between 10 and 17 years old with multiple sclerosis. The gene calls are TRBV12-3 or TRBV12-4 and TRBJ1-2, with TRBD1 identical over 7 bases. This CDR3 is CASATGRLNYGYTF. CDR3 DNA: TGTGCCAGCGCGACAGGGCGGTTGAACTATGGCTACACCTTC.